This T cell receptor (beta chain) was profiled in a study of blood T cell repertoires in COVID-19. Study-wide context: Samples of COVID-19 (acute and convalescent) were obtained from the United States, Italy and Spain. T cells, B-cell-depleted T cells, or PBMCs supplied cDNA or gDNA.

Authors' data handling: Estimates of nucleated cell counts were drawn from the amplification of reference gene primers. TCRdb's table, derived via immunoSEQ multiplex PCR, lists solely in-frame clones and lacks some. V and J calls and clone size come straight from that table; D and trimming were deduced from the DNA. The data show nearly 250,000 clones, with about 82% seen just once and about 5.4% held by the top ten. The germline CDR1 and CDR2 sequences are MNHEY and SVGAGI. The V end lost 1 base, the J end lost 7 bases, and 4 bases lay between the germline ends. The CDR3 is made up of 11 amino acids.

The sequenced sample was peripheral blood. The receptor was isolated from an elderly woman with COVID-19, enrolled during active disease. The chain combines TRBV6-5 with TRBJ1-2; D is unresolved. CDR3 protein: CASSYLSGYTF. CDR3 DNA sequence: TGTGCCAGCAGTTACTTGAGTGGCTACACCTTC.